This paragraph covers one TCR beta chain sequence. Its specificity is unknown. This entry is derived from a study of cytomegalovirus exposure and HLA in healthy donors. Notes on the study in general: Most TCR sequences showed up rarely, but some public TCRs showed up in many donors. It was approximately 150 TCR beta chains that were listed as cytomegalovirus-associated.

Germline V gives CDR1 SNHLY, CDR2 FYNNEI. This CDR3 contains 14 residues. Trimming removed 6 bases at V and 3 bases at J, with 12 bases between. Profiling relied on immunoSEQ multiplex PCR, and the TCRdb table lists in-frame clones only, not all of them. Of 100,000 to 150,000 clones listed, over 85% are singletons. V is TRBV2 and J is TRBJ1-5; D might be TRBD1 (5 bases). The sequence was obtained from a man aged 25-40 years in good health and CMV-seronegative. The specimen was PBMCs. CDR3: CASRPGPSNQPQHF. The CDR3 DNA reads TGTGCCAGCAGGCCAGGGCCCTCCAATCAGCCCCAGCATTTT.